This T cell receptor beta chain is from a study of T cells after posttransplantation cyclophosphamide. Findings and limits, study-wide: Blood and skin or GI T cell repertoires showed limited TRB overlap. Later post-transplant blood repertoires were often dominated by donor CD8+ memory clones. Recipient CMV seropositivity and CMV reactivation strongly tracked TRB clonality.

This clone was picked up one time. As yet, its antigen is unknown. CDR3 length: 16 residues. Germline V CDR1 and CDR2: SGHAT, FQNNGV. V was pared by 1 base and J by 1 base, with 13 bases between. The data were produced by immunoSEQ multiplex PCR, yet TCRdb's version contains in-frame clones alone and is incomplete. The sample carries around 43,000 clones, about 90% recorded once. Source material: PBMCs. V usage is TRBV11-2 and J usage is TRBJ1-1; D not resolved. The receptor's source is a woman between 50 and 59 years old in good health and a related stem cell transplant donor. This CDR3 is CASSLGIFRQNTEAFF. For the CDR3, the DNA is TGTGCCAGCAGCTTAGGGATATTCCGACAGAACACTGAAGCTTTCTTT. Supplemented by reference TRBV11-2 and TRBJ1-1, the full variable domain reads EAGVAQSPRYKIIEKRQSVAFWCNPISGHATLYWYQQILGQGPKLLIQFQNNGVVDDSQLPKDRFSAERLKGVDSTLKIQPAKLEDSAVYLCASSLGIFRQNTEAFFGQGTRLTVV.